Listed here is a single T cell receptor (beta chain). What it binds is unknown. A junction boundary mismatches the germline segment, possibly from a read error. These data are taken from a study of vaccination and CD4 T cells after COVID-19. Study in general: Blood was drawn a median around 70 days post second dose, range 14 to 241.

The Oncomine TCR Beta short-read assay generated sequence data from the DNA of cultured CD4+ T cells. From CD4+ T cells that had been cultured, genomic DNA was extracted. TCRdb used MiXCR to reprocess the PCR reads, holding one entry per CDR3 protein. The sample comprises more than 4,500 distinct CDR3 sequences, around two fifths of which are singletons, and around a third rests with the top ten. This sample's treatment: roughly 10-day PBMC culture with coronavirus spike peptide pools or control peptides (ViraFEST assay). After expanding antigen-specific T cells with peptide pools, ViraFEST sequenced their TCRs. Findings and caveats of the study: In convalescent patients, 304 of 307 vaccine-specific clones were mono-reactive for SARS-CoV-2 spike.

Germline CDR1 is SQVTM and CDR2 is ANQGSEA. The CDR3 has 13 amino acids. The specimen was CD4+ T cells from blood, cultured in vitro. The chain combines TRBV29-1 with TRBJ1-3; D possibly corresponds to TRBD1 (5 bases). The TCR was taken from a human donor who had recovered from COVID-19. CDR3 protein: CSVEDLGTALVDF. The CDR3 DNA sequence: TGCAGCGTTGAAGATCTAGGGACGGCGCTTGTGGATTTT.